This entry concerns a single TCR beta chain. This CDR3 is also generated by other DNA sequences in the sample. The entry originates in a study of blood T cell repertoires in COVID-19. The CDR3 covers 15 residues. The germline CDR1 and CDR2 sequences are SEHNR and FQNEAQ (reference sequence). Trimming shortened V by 1 base and J by 1 base, and 8 bases separated the two germline ends. TCRdb keeps only in-frame clones here, not all; method: immunoSEQ multiplex PCR. The sample lists about 190,000 clones; about 82% were seen once. V and J are TRBV7-9 and TRBJ2-1; TRBD2 is a possible D gene (6 bases). The sequence came from a middle-aged man with acute COVID-19. The sequenced material came from PBMCs or T cells enriched from blood (not recorded which). The CDR3 DNA follows: TGTGCCAGCAGCTTAGATAGCGGATCCTACAATGAGCAGTTCTTC. Translated, it gives CASSLDSGSYNEQFF.